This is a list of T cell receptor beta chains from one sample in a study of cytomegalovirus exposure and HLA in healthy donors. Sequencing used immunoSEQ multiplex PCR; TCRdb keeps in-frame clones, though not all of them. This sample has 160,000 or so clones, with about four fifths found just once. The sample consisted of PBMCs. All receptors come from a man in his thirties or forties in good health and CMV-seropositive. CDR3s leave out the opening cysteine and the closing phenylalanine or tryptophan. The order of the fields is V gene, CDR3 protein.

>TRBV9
ASSVRQGVDTEAF
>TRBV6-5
ASSYTRRGTEAF
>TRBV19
ASSPGKTSAYEQY
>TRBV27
ASSEYQGSHEQY
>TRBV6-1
ASTRQRTDTQY
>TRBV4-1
ASSQVPLGGTDGYT
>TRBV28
ASSLGTGWYGYT
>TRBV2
ASSGLAETRYEQY
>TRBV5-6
ASSLYSNTEAF
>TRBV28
ASSLDRGRGTEAF
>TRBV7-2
ASSPQGARTEAF
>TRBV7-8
ASSVTSGGSSYEQY
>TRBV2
ASRQPGQGSTEAF
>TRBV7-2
ASTFPGRRETQY
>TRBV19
ASSIGGGSGYTQY
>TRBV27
ASVVRGPSTDTQY
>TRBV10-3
AISERGGGDSEQY
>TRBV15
ATSSGTSGRSSYNEQF
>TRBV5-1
ASSSLAGGPHEQY
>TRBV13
ASSSGTDTQY
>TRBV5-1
ASSLVLAGETQY
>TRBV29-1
SVVGLGHEQY
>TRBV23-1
ASSQSGLRGHYEQY
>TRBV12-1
ASSTSGTSGGAGNEQF